This T cell receptor (beta chain) appears in the sequencing data of a study of T-cell memory formation after mild COVID-19. TCRdb independently ran MiXCR on the 5' RACE reads; one entry per CDR3 protein. The table has tens of thousands of distinct CDR3 sequences, about 21% seen once. This clonotype was detected ten times or more. Antigen: not known. Per the germline V gene, CDR1 is SEHNR and CDR2 is FQNEAQ (reference sequence). The CDR3 is made up of 14 amino acids. Unmatched junction bases numbered 8, after V lost 4 bases and J lost 6 bases. Study-level points and caveats: Detection of some responders pre-infection suggested pre-existing cross-reactive memory T cells participated.

V is TRBV7-9 and J is TRBJ1-2, with 7 positions matching TRBD1. Material: PBMCs or a T cell subset sorted from them (not recorded which). This clonotype was obtained from an adult who had mild COVID-19 (a few samples of this study predate the infection). Cell type and time point are not known. The CDR3: CASSYRQGENGYTF. The CDR3 DNA sequence: TGTGCCAGCAGCTACCGACAGGGAGAGAATGGCTACACCTTC.